This TCR beta chain was sequenced for a study of T cells after yellow fever vaccination. Regarding the study as a whole: The secondary response was weaker, and its peak arrived faster, on day 5 versus 15.

This clonotype was detected many times. Its matching antigen is unknown. TCRdb reprocessed the 5' RACE reads via MiXCR and lists one record per CDR3 protein. Of about 310,000 distinct CDR3 sequences listed, less than 4.5% are singletons. The CDR3 covers 18 residues. Germline loops: CDR1 KGHDR, CDR2 SFDVKD. The V end was cut by 1 base, the J end by 5 bases, with 20 bases between. Sequences were derived from PBMCs, sampled on the day of the yellow fever booster vaccination. This sequence originates from a man between 18 and 35 years old who received the YFV17D yellow fever vaccine. J is TRBJ2-1 and V is TRBV24-1, with D possibly matching TRBD1 (5 bases). The CDR3, as DNA: TGTGCCACCAGTGATTTCCTCAGGGCTTCAGAAGGGGACAATGAGCAGTTCTTC. It is translated as CATSDFLRASEGDNEQFF.